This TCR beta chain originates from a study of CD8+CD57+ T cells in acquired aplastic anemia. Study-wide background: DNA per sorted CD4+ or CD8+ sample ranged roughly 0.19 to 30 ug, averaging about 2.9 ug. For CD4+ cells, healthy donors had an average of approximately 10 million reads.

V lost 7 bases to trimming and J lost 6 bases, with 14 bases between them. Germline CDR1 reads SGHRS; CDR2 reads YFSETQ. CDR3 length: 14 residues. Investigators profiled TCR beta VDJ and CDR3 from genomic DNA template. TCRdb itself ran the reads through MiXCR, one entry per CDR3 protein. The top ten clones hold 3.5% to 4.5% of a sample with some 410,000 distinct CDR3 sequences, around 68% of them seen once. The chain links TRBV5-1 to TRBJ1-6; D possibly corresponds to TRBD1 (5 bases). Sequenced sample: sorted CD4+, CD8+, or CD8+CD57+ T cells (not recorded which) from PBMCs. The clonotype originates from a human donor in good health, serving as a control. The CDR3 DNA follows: TGCGCCAGCCACTTGCAGGGTCGTAATTCACCCCTCCACTTT. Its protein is CASHLQGRNSPLHF.